Following are 19 T cell receptor beta chains from one sample sequenced in a study of cytomegalovirus exposure and HLA in healthy donors. PCR used 60 Vbeta primers and 13 Jbeta primers. Only in-frame clones appear in the TCRdb table, and some are missing; sequencing was by immunoSEQ multiplex PCR. The table records 75,000 to 100,000 clones, 81% of them present only once. The source material was PBMCs. The receptors come from a man in his forties or fifties in good health and CMV-seropositive.

This clone was seen more than once but under ten times. The rearrangement joins TRBV7-9 to TRBJ2-7, with D unclear. The V gene's germline CDR1 is SEHNR and CDR2 FQNEAQ (reference sequence). This CDR3 contains 15 residues. V lost 1 base and J lost 4, with 14 bases in between. CDR3 region: CASSLGVSKFYEQYF. CDR3 sequence (DNA): TGTGCCAGCAGCTTAGGTGTCAGTAAGTTTTACGAGCAGTACTTC.

The rearrangement uses TRBV11-3 and TRBJ2-7; 7 bases fit TRBD2. The CDR3 runs to 15 residues. Trimming cost V 5 bases and J 2 bases; bases outside gene matches: 9. Germline V lookup: CDR1 SGHNT, CDR2 YENEEA. In DNA, the CDR3 is TGTGCCAGCAGCCACCTGAGGGAGGGAGCCTACGAGCAGTACTTC. Translated, it gives CASSHLREGAYEQYF.

The chain combines TRBV9 with TRBJ2-3; D possibly corresponds to TRBD2 (5 bases). Germline V gene sequence: CDR1 SGDLS, CDR2 YYNGEE. V was shortened by 3 bases and J by 6 bases, with 11 bases between the two germline ends. The CDR3 runs 13 residues. The CDR3 region has the DNA TGTGCCAGCAGCGGCCCGGAGCGGGATACGCAGTATTTT. Protein sequence: CASSGPERDTQYF.

The gene calls are TRBV2 and TRBJ1-2, with 7 bases identical to TRBD1. The trim removed 6 bases at V and 3 bases at J, leaving 7 bases unmatched. The CDR3 consists of 14 residues. Looked up from germline, CDR1 is SNHLY and CDR2 is FYNNEI. The CDR3 protein is CASSARDSYYGYTF. The CDR3 DNA reads TGTGCCAGCAGCGCCAGGGACAGTTACTATGGCTACACCTTC.

This chain connects TRBV19 to TRBJ2-3; D remains unclear. V was pared by 5 bases and J by 6 bases, with 9 bases between. Germline CDR1 LNHDA, CDR2 SQIVND (reference sequence). CDR3 length: 12 amino acids. The CDR3 sequence is CASSPSSDTQYF. The CDR3 DNA is TGTGCCAGTAGTCCCTCCTCGGATACGCAGTATTTT.

This chain connects TRBV5-4 to TRBJ1-1, with D maybe TRBD1 (5 bases). CDR3 length equals 16 residues. V lost 4 bases, J lost 2 bases, and 18 bases lay in between. CDR1 is SGHNT, CDR2 YYREEE, per germline (reference sequence). CDR3 loop: CASSPQWAGDNTEAFF. CDR3 sequence (DNA): TGTGCCAGCAGCCCACAGTGGGCGGGGGATAACACTGAAGCTTTCTTT.

The V gene is TRBV9, the J gene TRBJ2-1; 8 positions agree with TRBD1. CDR1 is SGDLS, CDR2 YYNGEE, per germline. The CDR3 extends over 15 amino acids. V lost 3 bases and J lost 1; bases outside the gene matches: 3. The CDR3 here is CASSGGQGSYNEQFF. CDR3 bases: TGTGCCAGCAGCGGCGGACAGGGTTCCTACAATGAGCAGTTCTTC.

The rearrangement uses TRBV2 and TRBJ2-7; 11 positions agree with TRBD2. CDR3 size: 14 residues. Germline V gene data show CDR1 as SNHLY and CDR2 as FYNNEI. Losses at the gene ends were 5 bases for V and 1 base for J; bases not matched to a gene: 1. CDR3 in amino acids: CASSRTSGSYEQYF. The CDR3 nucleotides read TGTGCCAGCAGTCGGACTAGCGGGTCCTACGAGCAGTACTTC. Full variable domain (remainder filled in from reference TRBV2 and TRBJ2-7): EPEVTQTPSHQVTQMGQEVILRCVPISNHLYFYWYRQILGQKVEFLVSFYNNEISEKSEIFDDQFSVERPDGSNFTLKIRSTKLEDSAMYFCASSRTSGSYEQYFGPGTRLTVT.

The chain combines TRBV27 with TRBJ1-5, with D perhaps TRBD1 (6 bases). The CDR3 is made up of 15 amino acids. Germline-derived CDR1 and CDR2 are MNHEY and SMNVEV (reference sequence). Trimming stripped 5 bases from V and 3 bases from J, with 14 bases between. The CDR3 here is CASSPWTADNQPQHF. CDR3 coding DNA: TGTGCCAGCAGTCCTTGGACAGCGGACAATCAGCCCCAGCATTTT.

The chain couples TRBV5-1 to TRBJ1-1; D perhaps matches TRBD1 (5 bases). Looked up from germline, CDR1 is SGHRS and CDR2 is YFSETQ. There are 14 residues in the CDR3. V dropped 0 bases and J dropped 7 bases, with 13 bases sitting between them. The CDR3 sequence: CASSLEGPDGEAFF. In DNA, the CDR3 is TGCGCCAGCAGCTTGGAGGGGCCAGACGGTGAAGCTTTCTTT.

CDR3 nucleotide sequence: TGCGCCAGCAGCCTCGGACAGATATTAAACACCGGGGAGCTGTTTTTT. It specifies CASSLGQILNTGELFF. The chain recombines TRBV5-1 with TRBJ2-2, with D perhaps TRBD1 (6 bases). Trimming shortened V by 4 bases and J by 2 bases, and 15 bases separated the two germline ends. The CDR3 contains 16 residues. Germline CDR1 is SGHRS and CDR2 is YFSETQ.

J is TRBJ1-5 and V is TRBV6-6, with D perhaps matching TRBD1 (6 bases). Trimming left V 7 bases short and J 4 bases short, with 20 bases between. This CDR3 comprises 16 residues. Germline V gives CDR1 MNHNY, CDR2 SVGAGI (reference sequence). The CDR3 DNA is TGTGCCAGCAAAGGGAGAACAGGGAGCCGAAATCAGCCCCAGCATTTT. Translated, it gives CASKGRTGSRNQPQHF.

Here the CDR3 reads CASSKVTRGLNEQFF. CDR3 DNA sequence: TGTGCCAGCAGCAAAGTCACGAGGGGGCTCAATGAGCAGTTCTTC. The chain employs TRBV11-3 and TRBJ2-1, with 7 bases aligning to TRBD1. The CDR3 loop spans 15 amino acids. CDR1 SGHNT and CDR2 YENEEA come from the germline V gene. V lost 5 bases and J lost 6; bases outside the gene matches: 10. Full variable domain (outside the CDR3, taken from reference TRBV11-3 and TRBJ2-1): EAGVVQSPRYKIIEKKQPVAFWCNPISGHNTLYWYLQNLGQGPELLIRYENEEAVDDSQLPKDRFSAERLKGVDSTLKIQPAELGDSAVYLCASSKVTRGLNEQFFGPGTRLTVL.

This clone was picked up one time. V is TRBV28 and J is TRBJ2-3; the match to TRBD2 covers 7 bases. In germline, CDR1 is MDHEN, CDR2 SYDVKM. The CDR3 has 13 residues. V shed 4 bases and J 14 bases; nucleotides not matched to a gene: 12. Here the CDR3 reads CASSSPSSGTGYF. The CDR3, as DNA: TGTGCCAGCAGTTCGCCCTCTAGCGGAACGGGGTATTTT.

The V gene is TRBV10-3, the J gene TRBJ2-7, with 11 bases fitting TRBD2. V trimming: 6 bases; J trimming: 3 bases; junction bases outside the gene matches: 7. This CDR3 comprises 15 residues. The V gene's germline CDR1 is ENHRY and CDR2 SYGVKD. CDR3 sequence: CAIREPGLAGYEQYF. CDR3 nucleotide sequence: TGTGCCATCAGAGAACCTGGACTAGCGGGCTACGAGCAGTACTTC.

The rearrangement uses TRBV7-8 and TRBJ1-1; D is uncertain. The germline V and J ends were trimmed by 3 bases and 1 base, with 6 bases remaining between them. CDR3 size: 13 residues. Germline values: CDR1 SGHVS, CDR2 FQNEAQ. The CDR3 region has the DNA TGTGCCAGCAGCTTCTCAGGGAACACTGAAGCTTTCTTT. This translates into CASSFSGNTEAFF.

This clone was counted between two and nine times. The rearrangement uses TRBV29-1 and TRBJ2-7, with D possibly being TRBD2 (7 bases). The CDR3 is made up of 14 amino acids. The germline CDR1 and CDR2 sequences are SQVTM and ANQGSEA. The ends were cut back, 7 bases at V and 3 bases at J, with 19 bases in the middle. CDR3 DNA: TGCAGCGCCTCTCAGGGGAGGGCCGTCTACGAGCAGTACTTC. Protein product: CSASQGRAVYEQYF.

This clone turned up a few times. V gene TRBV5-1 combines with J gene TRBJ2-7, with 10 bases matching TRBD2. The junction had 12 bases not matched to a gene; V was cut back by 4 bases and J by 5 bases. Per the germline V gene, CDR1 is SGHRS and CDR2 is YFSETQ. The CDR3 consists of 16 residues. CDR3 loop: CASSLGAASGSHEQYF. CDR3 DNA sequence: TGCGCCAGCAGCCTTGGCGCGGCTAGCGGGAGCCACGAGCAGTACTTC. Using reference TRBV5-1 and TRBJ2-7 for the parts outside the CDR3, the full variable domain is KAGVTQTPRYLIKTRGQQVTLSCSPISGHRSVSWYQQTPGQGLQFLFEYFSETQRNKGNFPGRFSGRQFSNSRSEMNVSTLELGDSALYLCASSLGAASGSHEQYFGPGTRLTVT.

The V call is TRBV18, the J call TRBJ2-5; D remains ambiguous. The J call may be in error: the DNA end matches TRBJ2-7 better. CDR1 is KGHSH and CDR2 is LQKENI in the germline V gene. The CDR3 is 13 amino acids. The CDR3 nucleotides read TGTGCCAGCTCACCAAGCCTAACCTACGAGCAGTACTTC. Translating it yields CASSPSLTYEQYF.